This T cell receptor (beta chain) was documented in a study of T cell responses to AZD1222 COVID-19 vaccine. V shed 2 bases and J shed 1 base, with 8 bases lying between them. The CDR3 has 14 residues. CDR1 and CDR2 (germline): KGHSH, LQKENI. For this clone: What it binds is unknown.

Produced via immunoSEQ multiplex PCR; TCRdb's table is partial and in-frame only. The table includes about 110,000 clones, roughly nine tenths detected once. Broader study findings: Per reports, nearly half of all spike-specific TCRs target regions that are unmutated in variants.

The chain has TRBV18 and TRBJ1-1, with D unresolved. This TCR came from an adult in good health. The specimen was peripheral blood, collected on day 0 of AZD1222 vaccination. This CDR3 reads CASSPEHPNTEAFF. The CDR3 DNA sequence: TGTGCCAGCTCACCAGAACACCCGAACACTGAAGCTTTCTTT.